A selection of T cell receptor beta chains follows, all from one sample in a study of blood T cell repertoires in COVID-19. Clones were sequenced by immunoSEQ multiplex PCR, and TCRdb holds only the in-frame ones, with some missing. The sample has roughly 280,000 clones; 88% are singletons. Sequenced material: peripheral blood. All receptors come from a woman aged 30 to 39 with COVID-19, enrolled during active disease. The CDR3 runs from the conserved cysteine through the conserved F or W. Each record gives: clone size, D gene, V gene, J gene, CDR3 DNA, CDR3 protein. D genes are given only for firm matches. Not every row has a clone size; where given, it reads once, few, many or a size class.

>.|.|TRBV3-1/TRBV3-2|TRBJ1-2
TGTGCCAGCAGCCAAGAGTCCCTTTATGGCTACACCTTC
CASSQESLYGYTF
>.|TRBD2|TRBV6-5|TRBJ2-2
TGTGCCAGCGGGACCGGGGCGGGAGGCGGGGAGCTGTTTTTT
CASGTGAGGGELFF
>.|TRBD2|TRBV29-1|TRBJ2-7
TGCAGCGTGGATTTAGCGGGAGGGTCCTACGAGCAGTACTTC
CSVDLAGGSYEQYF
>.|.|TRBV19|TRBJ1-5
TGTGCCAGTAGTATGAAGGCCTTAGGAGGCAATCAGCCCCAGCATTTT
CASSMKALGGNQPQHF
>.|TRBD1|TRBV2|TRBJ1-4
TGTGCCAGCAACCCCAGGGGGCCGTATGAAAAACTGTTTTTT
CASNPRGPYEKLFF
>.|.|TRBV7-9|TRBJ2-2
TGTGCCAGCGGAGTGAACACCGGGGAGCTGTTTTTT
CASGVNTGELFF
>.|.|TRBV6-5|TRBJ1-1
TGTGCCAGCACCCGGAAACCGACAGGGAACACTGAAGCTTTCTTT
CASTRKPTGNTEAFF
>.|.|TRBV9|TRBJ2-7
TGTGCCAGCAGCGTAGGGCCAGGGGACGAGCAGTACTTC
CASSVGPGDEQYF
>once|.|TRBV15|TRBJ2-5
TGTGCCACCAGCAGAGGGGGGGTAGCGGAACAAGAGACCCAGTACTTC
CATSRGGVAEQETQYF
>.|TRBD2|TRBV28|TRBJ2-7
TGTGCCAGCAGTCGCCTGACTAGCGGGAGGCACGAGCAGTACTTC
CASSRLTSGRHEQYF
>once|.|TRBV28|TRBJ2-4
TGTGCCAGCAGTTTATGGGAGTTTGCCAAAAACATTCAGTACTTC
CASSLWEFAKNIQYF
>.|.|TRBV28|TRBJ2-7
TGTGCCAGCAGTGTTCACCGCTCCGGGACAAACTCCTACGAGCAGTACTTC
CASSVHRSGTNSYEQYF
>.|TRBD2|TRBV11-2|TRBJ2-2
TGTGCCAGCAGCTTAGGGGTAGCGGGAGGGGAAAACACCGGGGAGCTGTTTTTT
CASSLGVAGGENTGELFF
>.|.|TRBV4-1|TRBJ1-5
TGCGCCAGCAGCCAAGTTACAGGAAGCAATCAGCCCCAGCATTTT
CASSQVTGSNQPQHF
>.|.|TRBV19|TRBJ2-3
TGTGCCAGTAGTAGCGGGAACACAGATACGCAGTATTTT
CASSSGNTDTQYF
>.|TRBD2|TRBV4-2|TRBJ2-1
TGTGCCAGCAGCCTTAGCGGGGGCGGGTACAATGAGCAGTTCTTC
CASSLSGGGYNEQFF
>.|TRBD1|TRBV4-1|TRBJ2-2
TGCGCCAGCAGCCCGACCGGGACAGGGGCCCGGGAGCTGTTTTTT
CASSPTGTGARELFF
>.|.|TRBV6-5|TRBJ1-4
TGTGCCAGCAGAGACCGGGAACTTAATGAAAAACTGTTTTTT
CASRDRELNEKLFF
>.|.|TRBV2|TRBJ2-7
TGTGCCAGCACCCCCGACAGTTCCTACGAGCAGTACTTC
CASTPDSSYEQYF
>.|TRBD1|TRBV18|TRBJ1-5
TGTGCCAGCTCACTACAACGACAGGGGCGGGGGAATCAGCCCCAGCATTTT
CASSLQRQGRGNQPQHF
>few|.|TRBV7-9|TRBJ1-2
TGTGCCAGCAGCTTAGTACAGGACTATGGCTACACCTTC
CASSLVQDYGYTF
>.|TRBD1|TRBV29-1|TRBJ2-7
TGCAGCGTTGAGACAGGGGGATACGAGCAGTACTTC
CSVETGGYEQYF
>.|.|TRBV7-9|TRBJ2-1
TGTGCCAGCAGCTCTGAGGCCCCGGGCAATGAGCAGTTCTTC
CASSSEAPGNEQFF
>.|.|TRBV27|TRBJ2-7
TGTGCCAGCAGTCATGGGTTAGGGGAGGCCTACGAGCAGTACTTC
CASSHGLGEAYEQYF
>.|TRBD1|TRBV4-1|TRBJ2-4
TGCGCCAGCAGCCAACCAGACAGGGGTGGAACGCAAAACATTCAGTACTTC
CASSQPDRGGTQNIQYF
>.|TRBD1|TRBV2|TRBJ2-1
TGTGCCAGCAGTGAGGGGACAGGGGGCCCCTCCTACAATGAGCAGTTCTTC
CASSEGTGGPSYNEQFF
>.|TRBD2|TRBV27|TRBJ2-5
TGTGCCAGCAGAGCTAGCGGCCAAGAGACCCAGTACTTC
CASRASGQETQYF
>.|.|TRBV4-3|TRBJ2-2
TGCGCCAGCAGCCAAGACACGAGAGCCGGGGAGCTGTTTTTT
CASSQDTRAGELFF
>.|.|TRBV3-1/TRBV3-2|TRBJ2-5
TGTGCCAGCAGCCAAGATTTAGGGTCGGGGGAGACCCAGTACTTC
CASSQDLGSGETQYF
>.|TRBD1|TRBV18|TRBJ1-3
TGTGCCAGCTCAACTTCGGGACAGGCGGGTGGAAACACCATATATTTT
CASSTSGQAGGNTIYF
>once|.|TRBV27|TRBJ1-4
TGTGCCAGCAGTTTTTACACGGGTCTGAACCATGAAAAACTGTTTTTT
CASSFYTGLNHEKLFF
>.|.|TRBV6-1|TRBJ1-1
TGTGCCAGCAGTGAAACAGGGCGTTGGACTGAAGCTTTCTTT
CASSETGRWTEAFF
>.|.|TRBV9|TRBJ1-3
TGTGCCAGCAGCGAACCCGGACAGCGAAACACCATATATTTT
CASSEPGQRNTIYF
>.|.|TRBV5-1|TRBJ1-5
TGCGCCAGTCCTATACAGGGTTGCGGCAATCAGCCCCAGCATTTT
CASPIQGCGNQPQHF
>.|.|TRBV12-2|TRBJ2-3
TGTGCAAGTCGCTTAGGCTTAGACTATACAGGGGGCCCATACGGAAATACGCAGTATTTT
CASRLGLDYTGGPYGNTQYF
>.|.|TRBV7-8|TRBJ1-3
TGTGCCAGCAGCCCCCGAACTCCGAGTGGAAACACCATATATTTT
CASSPRTPSGNTIYF
>.|.|TRBV6-5|TRBJ2-2
TGTGCCAGCAGTTACGAGGGTTCGAACACCGGGGAGCTGTTTTTT
CASSYEGSNTGELFF
>.|.|TRBV24-1|TRBJ2-1
TGTGCCACCTCGGACTTCCCCTACAATGAGCAGTTCTTC
CATSDFPYNEQFF
>.|TRBD2|TRBV24-1|TRBJ2-7
TGTGCCACCAGTAGCGGGGACGAGCAGTACTTC
CATSSGDEQYF
>.|.|TRBV30|TRBJ1-1
TGTGCCTGGACCTCACGGAGGGACACTGAAGCTTTCTTT
CAWTSRRDTEAFF
>.|.|TRBV4-1|TRBJ1-2
TGCGCCAGCAGCCAAGAACAGGAATCTAGCTACACCTTC
CASSQEQESSYTF
>.|TRBD2|TRBV9|TRBJ2-1
TGTGCCAGCAGCCCCCGGGGACTAGCGGGGGACAATGAGCAGTTCTTC
CASSPRGLAGDNEQFF
>.|TRBD1|TRBV28|TRBJ2-7
TGTGCCAGCAGTCTGGGACAGGGTTCCTACGAGCAGTACTTC
CASSLGQGSYEQYF
>.|.|TRBV15|TRBJ1-1
TGTGCCACCAGCAGGGGATACGGGGACACTGAAGCTTTCTTT
CATSRGYGDTEAFF
>.|.|TRBV2|TRBJ1-5
TGTGCCAGCAGCATACAGAGAAATAGCAATCAGCCCCAGCATTTT
CASSIQRNSNQPQHF
>.|TRBD1|TRBV10-3|TRBJ2-3
TGTGCCATCGCGAGGACAGGGAGCACAGATACGCAGTATTTT
CAIARTGSTDTQYF